The TCR beta chain described here comes from a study of T cells after yellow fever vaccination. From the 5' RACE reads, TCRdb called clonotypes with MiXCR, one entry per CDR3 protein. In the table there are approximately 580,000 distinct CDR3 sequences, 17% of which are singletons. Per the germline V gene, CDR1 is SGDLS and CDR2 is YYNGEE. The CDR3 covers 14 residues. V was trimmed by 0 bases and J by 5 bases, leaving 9 bases between them. This clonotype originated in a man between 18 and 35 years old who received the YFV17D yellow fever vaccine. The chain links TRBV9 to TRBJ1-5, with a tentative D call TRBD1 (5 bases). Here the sequenced sample was PBMCs, taken less than 6 days after the first yellow fever vaccination. The CDR3 DNA reads TGTGCCAGCAGCGTAGACGGGGGTTATCAGCCCCAGCATTTT. Residues: CASSVDGGYQPQHF.